These 4 T cell receptor beta chains were sequenced from one sample in a study of T cell responses to AZD1222 COVID-19 vaccine. Generated by immunoSEQ multiplex PCR, the TCRdb table keeps only in-frame clones and is missing some. The sample has about 140,000 clones, more than 90% seen once; the top ten hold over 1.5%. The source material was peripheral blood, sampled on day 0 of AZD1222 vaccination. The receptors stem from an adult in good health.

The chain links TRBV4-1 to TRBJ2-1; D uncertain. Per germline, CDR1 MGHRA and CDR2 YSYEKL. This CDR3 is built from 16 residues. V was shortened by 2 bases and J by 0 bases, with 11 bases between the two germline ends. The CDR3 loop reads CASSQSDLFSYNEQFF. The CDR3 DNA follows: TGCGCCAGCAGCCAATCCGACCTCTTCTCCTACAATGAGCAGTTCTTC.

This chain connects TRBV25-1 to TRBJ1-2, with D possibly matching TRBD1 (5 bases). The germline CDR1 and CDR2 sequences are MGHDK and SYGVNS. The CDR3 contains 14 residues. Deletions cut 0 bases from V and 8 bases from J, with 13 bases between. Here the CDR3 reads CASSEYGGNRGYTF. CDR3 nucleotides: TGTGCCAGCAGTGAATATGGGGGGAATCGCGGCTACACCTTC.

V usage is TRBV19 and J usage is TRBJ1-2; the D is unclear. Germline V CDR1 and CDR2: LNHDA, SQIVND (reference sequence). Trimming left V 7 bases short and J 6 bases short, with 15 bases between. The CDR3 spans 13 residues. The CDR3 here is CASIARPLDGYTF. The CDR3 nucleotides read TGTGCCAGTATCGCTCGGCCCCTAGATGGCTACACCTTC.

The chain carries TRBV7-9 and TRBJ2-5; TRBD1 or TRBD2 may be the D gene (7 bases each). The length of the CDR3 is 17 residues. V lost 0 bases and J 6 bases, leaving 20 bases between the germline ends. Germline-derived CDR1 and CDR2 are SEHNR and FQNEAQ (reference sequence). CDR3 sequence: CASSLARGGGSWQTQYF. CDR3 nucleotide sequence: TGTGCCAGCAGCTTAGCCCGAGGGGGCGGGAGTTGGCAGACCCAGTACTTC.